This entry lists 24 T cell receptor beta chains sequenced from one sample in a study of blood T cells in healthy people across ages. A second roughly 7 to 11 cycle PCR used barcoded and J-beta primers. Using its own MiXCR run on the 5' RACE reads, TCRdb lists one record per CDR3 protein. The table includes hundreds of thousands of distinct CDR3 sequences, about 42% detected once. Sequenced material: blood. The receptor source for this set is a man aged 80 or over in good health.

This clonotype was counted once. The chain recombines TRBV7-2 with TRBJ2-5, with D possibly being TRBD2 (7 bases). CDR1 and CDR2 from the germline V gene are SGHTA and FQGNSA. The CDR3 is made up of 13 amino acids. Trimming stripped 2 bases from V and 11 bases from J, with 15 bases between. This CDR3 reads CASSLNRDYKQYF. DNA for the CDR3: TGTGCCAGCAGCTTAAACAGGGACTACAAGCAGTACTTC.

In its sample, this clonotype was seen many times. The chain employs TRBV29-1 and TRBJ2-3; no firm D call. The CDR3 is 14 amino acids. Germline lookup yields CDR1 SQVTM and CDR2 ANQGSEA. The germline V and J ends were trimmed by 4 bases and 3 bases, with 14 bases remaining between them. The CDR3 coding sequence is TGCAGCGTTGGCGTCCGCTCGGAGACAGATACGCAGTATTTT. Protein product: CSVGVRSETDTQYF.

This clonotype has only a few counts. The chain employs TRBV20-1 and TRBJ2-3; 10 bases align to TRBD1. The CDR3 spans 16 residues. The germline gives CDR1 DFQATT, CDR2 SNEGSKA (reference sequence). Losses at the gene ends were 6 bases for V and 1 base for J; bases not matched to a gene: 10. This CDR3 is CSAGPGQGQGTDTQYF. CDR3 nucleotide sequence: TGCAGTGCGGGGCCGGGACAGGGGCAGGGCACAGATACGCAGTATTTT.

In its sample, this clonotype was seen a few times. The chain joins TRBV12-3 or TRBV12-4 to TRBJ2-1; no definite D call. V lost 6 bases, J lost 3 bases, and 9 bases lay in between. The CDR3 totals 13 residues. CDR3 protein: CASSIRVYNEQFF. CDR3 nucleotides: TGTGCCAGCAGCATCCGAGTCTACAATGAGCAGTTCTTC.

This clonotype was seen more than once but under ten times. The chain has TRBV2 and TRBJ1-5; D unresolved. The CDR3 length is 16 residues. The V end lost 3 bases, the J end lost 4 bases, and 16 bases lay between the germline ends. CDR1 and CDR2 from the germline V gene are SNHLY and FYNNEI. The CDR3 bases are TGTGCCAGCAGTGAGGTTAGTCGGCAGAGAAATCAGCCCCAGCATTTT. It encodes CASSEVSRQRNQPQHF.

CDR3 loop: CASSFMASGIMDEQFF. CDR3 in DNA: TGTGCCAGCAGTTTTATGGCTAGCGGGATCATGGATGAGCAGTTCTTC. The rearrangement joins TRBV12-3 or TRBV12-4 to TRBJ2-1; 9 bases fit TRBD2. V dropped 3 bases and J dropped 8; count of bases not matched to a gene: 11. The CDR3 has 16 amino acids.

The chain is built from TRBV20-1 and TRBJ2-1; D is unresolved. Germline V gene sequence: CDR1 DFQATT, CDR2 SNEGSKA (reference sequence). V was trimmed by 4 bases and J by 8 bases, leaving 15 bases between them. The CDR3 consists of 13 residues. CDR3 loop: CSAKLPFDHEQFF. CDR3 nucleotide sequence: TGCAGTGCTAAACTTCCCTTTGATCATGAGCAGTTCTTC.

V usage is TRBV20-1 and J usage is TRBJ2-1, with 15 positions matching TRBD2. V lost 5 bases, J lost 3 bases, and 8 bases stayed unmatched. The CDR3 runs 17 residues. Per germline, CDR1 DFQATT and CDR2 SNEGSKA (reference sequence). The CDR3 sequence: CSAPAGTSGRSYNEQFF. The DNA of the CDR3 is TGCAGTGCTCCCGCCGGGACTAGCGGGAGGAGCTACAATGAGCAGTTCTTC.

J is TRBJ2-5 and V is TRBV7-2, with D uncertain. Per germline, CDR1 SGHTA and CDR2 FQGNSA. This CDR3 has 15 residues. Trimming cost V 3 bases and J 2 bases, with 13 bases left between them. As DNA, the CDR3 is TGTGCCAGCAGCTTCACTGGAGTGCAGCAAGAGACCCAGTACTTC. It encodes CASSFTGVQQETQYF.

The chain employs TRBV19 and TRBJ1-5, with D perhaps matching TRBD1 (5 bases). Germline-derived CDR1 and CDR2 are LNHDA and SQIVND (reference sequence). V was clipped by 7 bases and J by 7 bases, with 20 bases between them. The CDR3 contains 15 residues. CDR3 amino acids: CASTIGGVAGQPQHF. The CDR3 DNA reads as TGTGCCAGTACCATCGGAGGGGTGGCGGGCCAGCCCCAGCATTTT.

Details on this clonotype: It may be a read error: a sequence one base away is much more abundant. The chain couples TRBV7-2 to TRBJ2-3, with D hard to call. This CDR3 has 14 amino acids. Germline V gene sequence: CDR1 SGHTA, CDR2 FQGNSA. Deletions cut 1 base from V and 5 bases from J, with 10 bases between. The CDR3 DNA reads as TGTGCCAGCAGCTTAGGACGGAGTAGAGATACGCAGTATTTT. Translation: CASSLGRSRDTQYF.

This clonotype was seen a few times. The J gene is TRBJ1-2, the V gene TRBV29-1; no firm D call. Germline CDR1 SQVTM, CDR2 ANQGSEA. The length of the CDR3 is 13 residues. V lost 5 bases and J 5 bases, leaving 15 bases between the germline ends. CDR3 coding DNA: TGCAGCGTTTTTTTCCGGGCAGGATATGGCTACACCTTC. Its protein is CSVFFRAGYGYTF.

The V call is TRBV11-1, the J call TRBJ1-1; TRBD1 matches at 8 bases. Germline values: CDR1 SGHAT, CDR2 FQDESV (reference sequence). The junction had 11 bases not matched to a gene; V was cut back by 7 bases and J by 7 bases. The CDR3 spans 14 residues. The CDR3 loop reads CASKLPGQAGEAFF. The DNA of the CDR3 is TGTGCCAGCAAACTCCCGGGACAGGCGGGTGAAGCTTTCTTT.

The genes are TRBV7-8 and TRBJ2-5; tentatively, D is TRBD1 (6 bases). The CDR3 contains 13 residues. Per germline, CDR1 SGHVS and CDR2 FQNEAQ. V shed 6 bases and J shed 2 bases, with 10 bases lying between them. As DNA, the CDR3 is TGTGCCAGCAGTAACCAGGGGCAAGAGACCCAGTACTTC. It encodes CASSNQGQETQYF.

The chain links TRBV27 to TRBJ1-2; TRBD1 agrees at 9 bases. This CDR3 has 16 amino acids. Germline CDR1 is MNHEY and CDR2 is SMNVEV (reference sequence). The J segment lost 8 bases and the V segment lost 6 bases, leaving 16 bases of the junction unmatched. The CDR3 nucleotides are TGTGCCAGCAGCCGTGGACAGGGGCCCTTTGGGATCGGCTACACCTTC. Residues: CASSRGQGPFGIGYTF.

The rearrangement joins TRBV12-3 or TRBV12-4 to TRBJ2-1, with TRBD1 matching 9 bases. Germline trimming cut 6 bases from V and 1 base from J; bases unmatched to any gene: 4. The CDR3 spans 15 residues. CDR3 in amino acids: CASRPGQGSYNEQFF. The CDR3 nucleotides are TGTGCCAGCAGACCGGGACAGGGATCCTACAATGAGCAGTTCTTC.

This clonotype was seen at least ten times. The V gene is TRBV28, the J gene TRBJ2-7; D is uncertain. The V gene lost 2 bases and the J gene lost 6 bases, with 14 bases spanning the gap. The CDR3 runs to 14 residues. Germline V lookup: CDR1 MDHEN, CDR2 SYDVKM. Written as DNA, the CDR3 is TGTGCCAGCAGTTTAAGTACAGTAAAGGGCGAGCAGTACTTC. It is translated as CASSLSTVKGEQYF.

The rearrangement uses TRBV6-1 and TRBJ2-1; weak D call: TRBD2 (7 bases). The CDR3 totals 17 residues. Germline loops: CDR1 MNHNS, CDR2 SASEGT. The V end was cut by 6 bases, the J end by 0 bases, with 18 bases between. CDR3 loop: CASSGEKGGSSYNEQFF. In nucleotides, the CDR3 is TGTGCCAGCAGCGGTGAAAAGGGGGGGAGCTCCTACAATGAGCAGTTCTTC.

The chain links TRBV20-1 to TRBJ2-5; perhaps TRBD1 as D (6 bases). The J call may not be correct, given that the DNA end is closer to TRBJ2-7. Germline values: CDR1 DFQATT, CDR2 SNEGSKA (reference sequence). This CDR3 is built from 14 residues. The CDR3 is CSAPQGGQTYEQYF. CDR3 coding DNA: TGCAGTGCTCCCCAGGGTGGACAGACCTACGAGCAGTACTTC.

The V and J genes are TRBV5-5 and TRBJ2-7; D is perhaps TRBD1 or TRBD2 (5 bases each). Trimming removed 4 bases at V and 5 bases at J, with 22 bases between. Germline V CDR1 and CDR2: SGHKS, YYEKEE (reference sequence). The CDR3 covers 16 residues. Here the CDR3 DNA reads TGTGCCAGCAGCGTTGGGCTGCGAGCGGTCAGGGACGAGCAGTACTTC. Translated: CASSVGLRAVRDEQYF.

V and J are TRBV29-1 and TRBJ2-1; 8 bases map to TRBD1. Germline assignment: CDR1 SQVTM and CDR2 ANQGSEA. V was pared by 4 bases and J by 10 bases, with 15 bases of the junction left unmatched. CDR3 length: 15 amino acids. For the CDR3, the DNA is TGCAGCGTTGCTTTATGGACAGGGAATTCCTACGAGCAGTTCTTC. It yields the protein CSVALWTGNSYEQFF.

The chain couples TRBV5-1 to TRBJ2-2, with 10 bases lining up with TRBD2. V trimming: 0 bases; J trimming: 6 bases; junction bases outside the gene matches: 5. Germline CDR1 SGHRS, CDR2 YFSETQ. The CDR3 sequence is 16 residues long. CDR3 sequence reads: CASSLVGTSAAGELFF. The CDR3 bases are TGCGCCAGCAGCTTGGTTGGGACTAGCGCCGCCGGGGAGCTGTTTTTT.

This clonotype occurred once. This rearrangement joins TRBV10-3 to TRBJ2-1; TRBD1 is a possible D gene (5 bases). The germline V gene encodes CDR1 ENHRY and CDR2 SYGVKD. Trimming cost V 8 bases and J 6 bases, with 20 bases left between them. The CDR3 spans 15 residues. Here the CDR3 DNA reads TGTGCCATCGCCCCGACAGAAAATTTCGGCAATGAGCAGTTCTTC. It is translated as CAIAPTENFGNEQFF.

The rearrangement uses TRBV7-2 and TRBJ1-2, with 7 nucleotides matching TRBD1. V was clipped by 1 base and J by 5 bases; unmatched bases: 10. Germline lookup yields CDR1 SGHTA and CDR2 FQGNSA. The CDR3 extends over 16 amino acids. The CDR3 reads CASSLGVTGAGYGYTF. Written as DNA, the CDR3 is TGTGCCAGCAGCTTAGGGGTCACAGGGGCGGGTTATGGCTACACCTTC.